The entry below gives a single TCR beta chain sequence along with its context. This entry belongs to a study of technical replicates of blood from a handful of donors. The CDR3 length is 14 residues. J gave up 2 bases and V 6 bases, and 5 bases lay outside the gene matches. The germline V gene has CDR1 MNHNS and CDR2 SASEGT. Repertoires were generated with immunoSEQ multiplex PCR, while TCRdb's copy carries only in-frame clones and drops some. The profile covers tens of thousands of clones, with under 95% appearing a single time and around 0.27% taken by the ten largest. Sequencing was done on a sample of T cells isolated from PBMCs. The sequence derives from a human donor in good health. The genes are TRBV6-1 and TRBJ1-2; 8 nucleotides match TRBD1. CDR3 nucleotide sequence: TGTGCCAGCAGCCTTCGGGACAGGAACTATGGCTACACCTTC. Residues: CASSLRDRNYGYTF.